A selection of T cell receptor beta chains follows, all from one sample in a study of T cell responses to AZD1222 COVID-19 vaccine. Method: immunoSEQ multiplex PCR; TCRdb's copy keeps in-frame clones and lacks some. The table has about 55,000 clones, around nine tenths seen once. The material was peripheral blood, obtained on day 0 of AZD1222 vaccination. These receptors were obtained from an adult in good health. The CDR3 runs from the conserved cysteine through the conserved F or W. The order of the fields is V gene, clone size, D gene, J gene, CDR3 protein, CDR3 DNA. A D gene is named only where the DNA matches it firmly. The size of a clone is reported for some rows only, either as once, few or many, or as a class for expanded clones.

TRBV5-1	.	.	TRBJ2-7	CASREGSYEQYF	TGCGCCAGCAGGGAAGGGTCCTACGAGCAGTACTTC
TRBV5-1	.	.	TRBJ2-1	CASSEGLIRGNEQFF	TGCGCCAGCAGCGAGGGACTGATAAGGGGCAATGAGCAGTTCTTC
TRBV21-1	.	.	TRBJ2-3	CASSKVRLAEKSTDTQYF	TGTGCCAGCAGCAAAGTGAGGCTAGCGGAAAAAAGCACAGATACGCAGTATTTT
TRBV29-1	.	TRBD1	TRBJ1-5	CSAGRQGLDNQPQHF	TGCAGCGCCGGGCGACAGGGCTTGGACAATCAGCCCCAGCATTTT
TRBV2	.	TRBD2	TRBJ2-2	CASRLAGGYTGELFF	TGTGCCAGTCGACTAGCGGGAGGGTACACCGGGGAGCTGTTTTTT
TRBV5-1	.	TRBD1	TRBJ1-2	CASSSPGTVYGYTF	TGCGCCAGCAGCTCCCCCGGGACAGTCTATGGCTACACCTTC
TRBV5-6	.	.	TRBJ1-2	CASSLRGGDLYGYTF	TGTGCCAGCAGCTTGAGAGGCGGGGATCTCTATGGCTACACCTTC
TRBV7-2	.	.	TRBJ2-3	CASSRGTDTQYF	TGTGCCAGCAGCCGGGGGACAGATACGCAGTATTTT
TRBV6-5	few	TRBD1	TRBJ2-1	CASRVTGESYNEQFF	TGTGCCAGCAGAGTGACAGGGGAGAGCTACAATGAGCAGTTCTTC
TRBV30	.	TRBD1	TRBJ2-7	CAWSHGTGDSVKQYF	TGTGCCTGGAGTCATGGGACAGGGGACTCCGTCAAGCAGTACTTC
TRBV6-5	.	.	TRBJ1-2	CASSPDSLRGFWGF	TGTGCCAGCAGTCCCGACAGCTTGCGGGGCTTCTGGGGCTTC
TRBV6-5	once	TRBD1	TRBJ1-5	CASSPSGTGAQPQHF	TGTGCCAGCAGTCCTTCCGGGACAGGGGCTCAGCCCCAGCATTTT